The 4 T cell receptor beta chains in this list originate from one sample, sequenced in a study of shared clonotypes between healthy human individuals. Assay: immunoSEQ multiplex PCR; the TCRdb copy retains only in-frame clones and omits some. The data show some 1,100,000 clones, approximately 78% seen once. The sequenced sample consisted of memory CD4+ T cells from PBMCs. Subset noted: CD45RA-negative fraction. These receptors came from a young man in good health. Some clones in this sample may be carry-over from other donors' samples.

Turning to this clone: In this CDR3 the conserved last residue, phenylalanine or tryptophan, is missing, so a read error is likely. The DNA is omitted, as the CDR3 cannot be located on it reliably, and the CDR3 follows TCRdb's listing. The chain uses TRBV19 and TRBJ1-2. The CDR3 has 12 residues if both end residues are counted. Germline lookup yields CDR1 LNHDA and CDR2 SQIVND (reference sequence). CDR3 in amino acids: CASSIGGESGLG.

The chain is built from TRBV11-2 and TRBJ2-7; 7 bases map to TRBD2. Trimming cost V 6 bases and J 5 bases; bases outside gene matches: 13. Germline assignment: CDR1 SGHAT and CDR2 FQNNGV. This CDR3 comprises 15 residues. The CDR3: CASRTTSGRGNEQYF. The CDR3 DNA reads TGTGCCAGCAGAACTACTAGTGGGAGGGGAAACGAGCAGTACTTC.

This chain uses TRBV5-1 with TRBJ1-1; D possibly corresponds to TRBD1 (5 bases). Between the trimmed V and J ends, which lost 8 bases and 3 bases, there was a span of 11 bases. Per germline, CDR1 SGHRS and CDR2 YFSETQ. This CDR3 region has 12 residues. This chain's CDR3 is CASTGEHTEAFF. For the CDR3, the DNA is TGCGCCAGTACGGGGGAGCACACTGAAGCTTTCTTT. The full variable domain, with the rest looked up from reference TRBV5-1 and TRBJ1-1, is KAGVTQTPRYLIKTRGQQVTLSCSPISGHRSVSWYQQTPGQGLQFLFEYFSETQRNKGNFPGRFSGRQFSNSRSEMNVSTLELGDSALYLCASTGEHTEAFFGQGTRLTVV.

This chain connects TRBV6-5 to TRBJ2-7; D is unresolved. The V gene's germline CDR1 is MNHEY and CDR2 SVGAGI. V was trimmed by 0 bases and J by 4 bases, leaving 7 bases between them. This CDR3 contains 13 residues. This CDR3 is CASSYSGRYEQYF. CDR3 bases: TGTGCCAGCAGTTACTCAGGAAGGTACGAGCAGTACTTC.